This T cell receptor (beta chain) was captured by sequencing in a study of shared clonotypes between healthy human individuals. A CD45RA-negative memory subset and a CD45RA+ naive subset were separated from the CD4+ cells. The CDR3 is 14 amino acids. The germline V gene encodes CDR1 MNHNY and CDR2 SVGAGI (reference sequence). Deletions cut 2 bases from V and 1 base from J, with 6 bases between. Genomic DNA (from each subset) was split evenly across several immunoSEQ plates. Method: immunoSEQ multiplex PCR; TCRdb's copy keeps in-frame clones and lacks some. Here the sample spans some 2,000,000 clones, 90% to 96% being singletons. This clone was detected only a few times. Within the sample, other DNA sequences also encode this same CDR3.

The sequencing sample was made of naive CD4+ T cells sorted from blood. Subset here: CD45RA+ positively selected. The sequence derives from a man aged 18 to 30 in good health. The chain carries TRBV6-6 and TRBJ1-5; D unclear. The CDR3 sequence is CASSYGESNQPQHF. In DNA, the CDR3 is TGTGCCAGCAGTTACGGGGAGAGCAATCAGCCCCAGCATTTT.